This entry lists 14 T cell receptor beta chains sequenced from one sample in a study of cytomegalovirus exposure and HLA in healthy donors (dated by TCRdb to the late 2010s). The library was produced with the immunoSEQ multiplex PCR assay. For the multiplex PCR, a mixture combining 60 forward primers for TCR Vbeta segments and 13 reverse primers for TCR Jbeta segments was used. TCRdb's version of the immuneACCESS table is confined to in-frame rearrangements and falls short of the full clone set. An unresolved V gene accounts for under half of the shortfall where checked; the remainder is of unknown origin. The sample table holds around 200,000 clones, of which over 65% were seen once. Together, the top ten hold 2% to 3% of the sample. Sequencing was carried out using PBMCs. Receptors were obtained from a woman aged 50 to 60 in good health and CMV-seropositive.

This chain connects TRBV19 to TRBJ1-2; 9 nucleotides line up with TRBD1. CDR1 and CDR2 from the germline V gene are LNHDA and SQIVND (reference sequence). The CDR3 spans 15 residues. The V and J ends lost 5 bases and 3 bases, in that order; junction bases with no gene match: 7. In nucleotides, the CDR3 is TGTGCCAGTAGTTGGGACAGGGAACGGCACTATGGCTACACCTTC. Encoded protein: CASSWDRERHYGYTF. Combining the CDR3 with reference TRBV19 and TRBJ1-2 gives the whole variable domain DGGITQSPKYLFRKEGQNVTLSCEQNLNHDAMYWYRQDPGQGLRLIYYSQIVNDFQKGDIAEGYSVSREKKESFPLTVTSAQKNPTAFYLCASSWDRERHYGYTFGSGTRLTVV.

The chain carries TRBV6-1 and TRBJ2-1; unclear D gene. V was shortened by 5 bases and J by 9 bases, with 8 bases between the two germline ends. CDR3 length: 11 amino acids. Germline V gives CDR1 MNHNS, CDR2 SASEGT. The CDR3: CASSYPGEQFF. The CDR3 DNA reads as TGTGCCAGCAGTTACCCGGGTGAGCAGTTCTTC.

The CDR3 DNA sequence: TGCGCCAGCAGCAATCGGACAGGGGGCGCGGATGGCTACACCTTC. As protein: CASSNRTGGADGYTF. J is TRBJ1-2 and V is TRBV5-1; 11 nucleotides agree with TRBD1. Per germline, CDR1 SGHRS and CDR2 YFSETQ. Trimming cost V 4 bases and J 6 bases; bases outside gene matches: 8. This CDR3 is built from 15 residues.

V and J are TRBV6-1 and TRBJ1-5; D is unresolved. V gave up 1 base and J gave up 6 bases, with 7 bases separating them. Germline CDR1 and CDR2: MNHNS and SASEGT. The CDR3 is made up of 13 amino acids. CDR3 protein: CASSEEGVQPQHF. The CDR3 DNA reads TGTGCCAGCAGTGAAGAGGGAGTTCAGCCCCAGCATTTT.

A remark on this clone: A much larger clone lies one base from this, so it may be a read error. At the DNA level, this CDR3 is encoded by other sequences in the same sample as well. For the CDR3, the DNA is TGTGCCAGCAGCCAAGGGCAGGGGACGGAAGCTTTCTTT. Its protein is CASSQGQGTEAFF. The V and J genes are TRBV5-4 and TRBJ1-1; D is perhaps TRBD1 (6 bases). This CDR3 has 13 residues. Germline lookup yields CDR1 SGHNT and CDR2 YYREEE (reference sequence). V was trimmed by 4 bases and J by 8 bases, leaving 15 bases between them.

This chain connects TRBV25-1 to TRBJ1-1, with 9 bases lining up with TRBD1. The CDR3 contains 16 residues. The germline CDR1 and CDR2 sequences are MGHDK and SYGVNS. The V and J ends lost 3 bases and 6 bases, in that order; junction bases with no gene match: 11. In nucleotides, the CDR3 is TGTGCCAGCAGTGATGGGGGGGGACAGGGAGTCCCTGAAGCTTTCTTT. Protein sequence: CASSDGGGQGVPEAFF.

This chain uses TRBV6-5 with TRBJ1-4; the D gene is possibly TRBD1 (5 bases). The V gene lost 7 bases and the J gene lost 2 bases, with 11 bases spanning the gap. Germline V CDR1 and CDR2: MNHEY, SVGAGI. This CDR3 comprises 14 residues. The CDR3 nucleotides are TGTGCCAGCAAGGGCGGGGGGACTAATGAAAAACTGTTTTTT. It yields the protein CASKGGGTNEKLFF.

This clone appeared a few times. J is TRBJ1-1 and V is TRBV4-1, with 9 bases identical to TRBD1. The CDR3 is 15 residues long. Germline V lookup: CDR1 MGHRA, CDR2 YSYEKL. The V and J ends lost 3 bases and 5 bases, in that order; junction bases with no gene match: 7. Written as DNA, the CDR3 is TGCGCCAGCAGCCAGTTCGGGACAGGGAGAACTGAAGCTTTCTTT. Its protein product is CASSQFGTGRTEAFF.

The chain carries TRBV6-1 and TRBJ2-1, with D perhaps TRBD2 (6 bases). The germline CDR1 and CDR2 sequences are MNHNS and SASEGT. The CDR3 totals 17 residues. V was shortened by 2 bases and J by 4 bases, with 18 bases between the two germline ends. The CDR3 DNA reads TGTGCCAGCAGTGAATTACAGCCTGGGACTGAATACAATGAGCAGTTCTTC. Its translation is CASSELQPGTEYNEQFF.

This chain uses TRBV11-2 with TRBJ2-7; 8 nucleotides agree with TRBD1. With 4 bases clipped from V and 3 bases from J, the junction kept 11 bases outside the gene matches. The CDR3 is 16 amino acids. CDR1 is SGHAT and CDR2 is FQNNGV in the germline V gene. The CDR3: CASSSTTGTGDYEQYF. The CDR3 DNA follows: TGTGCCAGCAGCTCTACCACCGGGACAGGTGACTACGAGCAGTACTTC.

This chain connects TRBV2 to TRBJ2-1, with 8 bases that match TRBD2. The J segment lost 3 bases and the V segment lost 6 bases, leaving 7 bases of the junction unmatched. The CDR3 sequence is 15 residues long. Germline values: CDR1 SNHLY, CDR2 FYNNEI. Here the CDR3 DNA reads TGTGCCAGCAGAGCCTGGCGGGGGGACTACAATGAGCAGTTCTTC. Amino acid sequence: CASRAWRGDYNEQFF.

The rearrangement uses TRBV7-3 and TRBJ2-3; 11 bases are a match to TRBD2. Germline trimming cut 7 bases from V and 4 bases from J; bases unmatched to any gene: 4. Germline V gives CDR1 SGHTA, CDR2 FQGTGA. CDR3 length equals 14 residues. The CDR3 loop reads CASKTSGGADTQYF. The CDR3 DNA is TGTGCCAGCAAAACTAGCGGGGGTGCAGATACGCAGTATTTT.

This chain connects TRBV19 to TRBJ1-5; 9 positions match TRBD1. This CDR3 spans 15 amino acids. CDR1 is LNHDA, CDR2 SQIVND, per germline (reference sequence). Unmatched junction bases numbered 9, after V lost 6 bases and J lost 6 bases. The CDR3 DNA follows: TGTGCCAGTAGCTCAGGGACAGGGAATTCTCAGCCCCAGCATTTT. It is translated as CASSSGTGNSQPQHF. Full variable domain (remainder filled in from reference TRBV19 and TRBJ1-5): DGGITQSPKYLFRKEGQNVTLSCEQNLNHDAMYWYRQDPGQGLRLIYYSQIVNDFQKGDIAEGYSVSREKKESFPLTVTSAQKNPTAFYLCASSSGTGNSQPQHFGDGTRLSIL.

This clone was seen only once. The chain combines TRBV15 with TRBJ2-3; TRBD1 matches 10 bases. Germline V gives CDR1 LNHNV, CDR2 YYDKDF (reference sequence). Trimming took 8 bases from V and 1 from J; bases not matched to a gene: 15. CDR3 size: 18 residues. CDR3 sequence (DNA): TGTGCCACCCAGAACGACAGGGGGCCCGGGCAAGGCACAGATACGCAGTATTTT. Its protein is CATQNDRGPGQGTDTQYF.